This TCR beta chain was recorded in a study of blood T cell repertoires in COVID-19. Study context: Acute and convalescent COVID-19 samples came from the United States, Italy and Spain. Sample material is recorded as cDNA or gDNA derived from T cells, B-cell-depleted T cells, or PBMCs.

Original processing notes: Cell counts per sample came from amplifying reference gene primers. Here immunoSEQ multiplex PCR was the method, and the copy in TCRdb shows in-frame clones only, minus some. V and J calls and clone size are those listed in that table; D and trimming were worked out from the DNA. The sample carries about 530,000 clones, less than 90% recorded once. Seattle patient enrollment occurred during active infection, with longitudinal follow-up thereafter. V shed 1 base and J shed 5 bases, with 17 bases lying between them. CDR3 length: 16 residues. Germline assignment: CDR1 LNHNV and CDR2 YYDKDF (reference sequence).

This receptor was taken from a woman aged 50 to 60 with COVID-19, enrolled during active disease. The sample comprised peripheral blood. V is TRBV15 and J is TRBJ2-5; a possible D gene is TRBD1 (5 bases). CDR3 sequence reads: CATSRGVETVGETQYF. As DNA, the CDR3 is TGTGCCACCAGCAGAGGGGTGGAGACAGTTGGGGAGACCCAGTACTTC.